Presented here are 24 T cell receptor beta chains from one specimen sequenced in a study of shared clonotypes between healthy human individuals. Naive CD8 isolation took CD45RO-negative cells positively selected for CCR7 and excluded terminally differentiated effector memory CD45RA+ cells. The repertoire was sequenced with immunoSEQ multiplex PCR; TCRdb's copy has only in-frame clones and lacks some. The data show about 2 million clones, approximately 94% seen once. The sequencing input was naive CD8+ T cells sorted from blood. These receptors all stem from a man aged 18 to 35 in good health.

The V call is TRBV27, the J call TRBJ1-6; TRBD1 is a possible D gene (5 bases). Trimming cost V 6 bases and J 3 bases, with 15 bases left between them. The germline V gene has CDR1 MNHEY and CDR2 SMNVEV (reference sequence). The CDR3 spans 16 residues. The CDR3 bases are TGTGCCAGCAGATTGGGGGGAATTCTCTATAATTCACCCCTCCACTTT. It yields the protein CASRLGGILYNSPLHF.

The chain recombines TRBV10-1 with TRBJ2-3; 7 positions match TRBD2. CDR3 length: 15 residues. CDR1 WNHNN and CDR2 SYGVQD come from the germline V gene (reference sequence). With 3 bases clipped from V and 0 bases from J, the junction kept 3 bases outside the gene matches. The DNA of the CDR3 is TGCGCCAGCAGTGACCCGACTAGCAGCACAGATACGCAGTATTTT. It specifies CASSDPTSSTDTQYF.

The chain combines TRBV7-9 with TRBJ2-7, with D possibly TRBD1 on 6 matching bases. This CDR3 has 16 residues. CDR1 SEHNR and CDR2 FQNEAQ come from the germline V gene (reference sequence). V was cut by 5 bases and J by 3 bases, with 20 bases left in between. CDR3 nucleotide sequence: TGTGCCAGCAGCACAGGGCCTCGGGTTCAATTCTACGAGCAGTACTTC. This gives the protein CASSTGPRVQFYEQYF.

This chain joins TRBV7-8 and TRBJ1-1; D remains unclear. Germline loops: CDR1 SGHVS, CDR2 FQNEAQ. The CDR3 sequence is 14 residues long. V shed 2 bases and J shed 3 bases, with 10 bases lying between them. CDR3 in amino acids: CASSLSRRYTEAFF. The CDR3 nucleotides read TGTGCCAGCAGCTTAAGTAGGCGATACACTGAAGCTTTCTTT.

Only a few counts were recorded for this clone. CDR3 sequence reads: CASSSAQGYQPQHF. The CDR3 DNA reads TGTGCCAGCAGTTCCGCCCAAGGGTATCAGCCCCAGCATTTT. The rearrangement joins TRBV28 to TRBJ1-5; D call uncertain. This CDR3 is 14 amino acids long. Germline V gene data show CDR1 as MDHEN and CDR2 as SYDVKM. V was cut by 4 bases and J by 5 bases, with 12 bases left in between.

The chain is built from TRBV28 and TRBJ2-7, with 9 positions matching TRBD1. Germline V lookup: CDR1 MDHEN, CDR2 SYDVKM. V shed 3 bases, J shed 5 bases, and the junction held 2 bases outside the gene matches. The CDR3 runs 13 residues. CDR3 coding DNA: TGTGCCAGCAGTTTCCGGGACAGGGACGAGCAGTACTTC. As protein: CASSFRDRDEQYF.

Of note for this clone: Other DNA sequences in the same sample also yield this CDR3. The chain has TRBV6-5 and TRBJ1-1; D gene uncertain. The CDR3 is made up of 13 amino acids. Germline-derived CDR1 and CDR2 are MNHEY and SVGAGI. Trimming shortened V by 4 bases and J by 2 bases, and 8 bases separated the two germline ends. The CDR3: CASSFGPNTEAFF. The DNA of the CDR3 is TGTGCCAGCAGTTTCGGACCCAACACTGAAGCTTTCTTT.

This chain connects TRBV7-9 to TRBJ2-7; TRBD2 aligns across 9 bases. This CDR3 spans 15 amino acids. V shed 3 bases, J shed 3 bases, and the junction held 6 bases outside the gene matches. The V gene's germline CDR1 is SEHNR and CDR2 FQNEAQ (reference sequence). The chain's CDR3 is CASSLAGGPIYEQYF. The CDR3 DNA is TGTGCCAGCAGCTTGGCGGGGGGGCCCATCTACGAGCAGTACTTC.

The rearrangement joins TRBV5-1 to TRBJ2-7, with TRBD1 matching over 9 bases. Germline V CDR1 and CDR2: SGHRS, YFSETQ. Germline trimming cut 1 base from V and 6 bases from J; bases unmatched to any gene: 17. The CDR3 runs 18 residues. CDR3 in DNA: TGCGCCAGCAGCTTGACGGGACAGGGTCCGGGGGAGCCTCGCGAGCAGTACTTC. Amino acid sequence: CASSLTGQGPGEPREQYF.

This clone is a singleton in its sample. At the DNA level, this CDR3 is encoded by other sequences in the same sample as well. The CDR3 spells CASSVGDRGSYEQYF. DNA of the CDR3: TGTGCCAGCAGCGTAGGGGACAGGGGAAGTTACGAGCAGTACTTC. V gene TRBV9 combines with J gene TRBJ2-7, with 10 positions matching TRBD1. V was clipped by 0 bases and J by 4 bases; unmatched bases: 4. Germline V CDR1 and CDR2: SGDLS, YYNGEE. The CDR3 has 15 residues.

V and J are TRBV7-9 and TRBJ2-7; no definite D call. This CDR3 comprises 12 residues. V was clipped by 9 bases and J by 6 bases, with 15 bases between them. CDR1 and CDR2 (germline): SEHNR, FQNEAQ (reference sequence). The CDR3 here is CARRRHAAEQYF. The CDR3 DNA follows: TGTGCCAGACGCAGGCATGCGGCCGAGCAGTACTTC.

Concerning this clone itself: This same CDR3 is encoded by further DNA sequences in the sample. The chain has TRBV6-1 and TRBJ2-7, with D possibly matching TRBD1 (6 bases). This CDR3 is 13 amino acids long. Trimming pared 3 bases from V and 3 bases from J, leaving 9 bases between. Germline CDR1 is MNHNS and CDR2 is SASEGT. CDR3 residues: CASSEVRGYEQYF. The CDR3 DNA reads as TGTGCCAGCAGTGAGGTCAGGGGCTACGAGCAGTACTTC.

The rearrangement joins TRBV5-6 to TRBJ2-1, with 11 bases that match TRBD2. This CDR3 region has 14 residues. V lost 2 bases, J lost 8 bases, and 3 bases stayed unmatched. Germline V gives CDR1 SGHDT, CDR2 YYEEEE. The CDR3 sequence is CASSFLAGGDEQFF. CDR3 sequence (DNA): TGTGCCAGCAGCTTTTTAGCGGGAGGGGATGAGCAGTTCTTC.

The chain uses TRBV5-1 and TRBJ1-2; the D is unclear. The ends were cut back, 0 bases at V and 4 bases at J, with 13 bases in the middle. Germline CDR1 reads SGHRS; CDR2 reads YFSETQ. There are 15 residues in the CDR3. The CDR3 DNA follows: TGCGCCAGCAGCTTGGCAACAGAGATCACCTATGGCTACACCTTC. Its protein is CASSLATEITYGYTF.

The chain combines TRBV11-2 with TRBJ2-3; perhaps D is TRBD1 or TRBD2 (5 bases each). This CDR3 region has 14 residues. The germline V gene encodes CDR1 SGHAT and CDR2 FQNNGV. Trimming pared 5 bases from V and 5 bases from J, leaving 14 bases between. For the CDR3, the DNA is TGTGCCAGCAGCCCTCCCAGGGCGGGAGATACGCAGTATTTT. Encoded protein: CASSPPRAGDTQYF. The full variable domain, with the rest looked up from reference TRBV11-2 and TRBJ2-3, is EAGVAQSPRYKIIEKRQSVAFWCNPISGHATLYWYQQILGQGPKLLIQFQNNGVVDDSQLPKDRFSAERLKGVDSTLKIQPAKLEDSAVYLCASSPPRAGDTQYFGPGTRLTVL.

This clone was seen once. The chain has TRBV5-1 and TRBJ1-5, with D unclear. The CDR3 runs to 13 residues. CDR1 and CDR2 from the germline V gene are SGHRS and YFSETQ. V lost 4 bases and J lost 9, with 14 bases in between. The DNA of the CDR3 is TGCGCCAGCAGCGTTGATACATCCGGGCCCCAGCATTTT. It encodes CASSVDTSGPQHF.

The chain recombines TRBV5-1 with TRBJ2-3, with 12 bases lining up with TRBD2. The length of the CDR3 is 22 residues. Germline-derived CDR1 and CDR2 are SGHRS and YFSETQ. Trimming cost V 4 bases and J 5 bases; bases outside gene matches: 26. In DNA, the CDR3 is TGCGCCAGCAGCGCCTACGGGACAGGCGATGTGCTGACTAGCGGGAGCGGAGATACGCAGTATTTT. Translation: CASSAYGTGDVLTSGSGDTQYF.

J is TRBJ1-2 and V is TRBV27, with D perhaps matching TRBD1 (6 bases). CDR1 is MNHEY, CDR2 SMNVEV, per germline (reference sequence). CDR3 length: 14 amino acids. Trimming cost V 2 bases and J 2 bases, with 9 bases left between them. The CDR3 DNA follows: TGTGCCAGCAGTTTAAGGGACAAGAACTATGGCTACACCTTC. Residues: CASSLRDKNYGYTF.

The chain is built from TRBV13 and TRBJ2-3, with D possibly being TRBD1 (5 bases). Germline lookup yields CDR1 PRHDT and CDR2 FYEKMQ (reference sequence). CDR3 length equals 15 residues. Trimming removed 4 bases from V and 3 bases from J, with 14 bases in between. Written as DNA, the CDR3 is TGTGCCAGCAGCTACCTGGACACCAAAACAGATACGCAGTATTTT. It codes for CASSYLDTKTDTQYF.

J is TRBJ2-2 and V is TRBV29-1; D uncertain. The germline V gene has CDR1 SQVTM and CDR2 ANQGSEA. V was cut by 7 bases and J by 2 bases, with 11 bases left in between. The CDR3 extends over 13 amino acids. The CDR3 bases are TGCAGCGGTATTGGTTCCAACACCGGGGAGCTGTTTTTT. This translates into CSGIGSNTGELFF.

The V call is TRBV5-1, the J call TRBJ1-3; D gene uncertain. V lost 5 bases and J 0 bases, leaving 12 bases between the germline ends. The CDR3 loop spans 15 amino acids. Germline CDR1 reads SGHRS; CDR2 reads YFSETQ. In nucleotides, the CDR3 is TGCGCCAGCAGGTCCGACCTGAGCTCTGGAAACACCATATATTTT. It translates to CASRSDLSSGNTIYF.

The rearrangement uses TRBV12-5 and TRBJ2-1; 7 bases are shared with TRBD2. Germline V gene lookup returns CDR1 LGHNT and CDR2 FRNRAP. The CDR3 totals 15 residues. J lost 2 bases, V lost 6 bases, and 7 bases had no gene match. CDR3 sequence reads: CASGILAPTYNEQFF. The CDR3 DNA is TGTGCTAGTGGGATACTAGCGCCCACCTACAATGAGCAGTTCTTC.

Only one count was recorded for this clone. The rearrangement joins TRBV5-6 to TRBJ2-7; D tentatively fits TRBD1 or TRBD2 (6 bases each). The germline gives CDR1 SGHDT, CDR2 YYEEEE. This CDR3 has 15 amino acids. V dropped 4 bases and J dropped 3 bases, with 17 bases sitting between them. The CDR3 spells CASSELGGYHYEQYF. In DNA form, the CDR3 reads TGTGCCAGCAGCGAACTCGGGGGCTACCACTACGAGCAGTACTTC.

The V gene is TRBV5-1, the J gene TRBJ2-5, with D possibly being TRBD2 (6 bases). CDR1 is SGHRS and CDR2 is YFSETQ in the germline V gene. The CDR3 extends over 13 amino acids. V dropped 6 bases and J dropped 8 bases, with 17 bases sitting between them. The CDR3 protein is CASTDGGVNTQYF. DNA of the CDR3: TGCGCCAGCACCGACGGAGGGGTGAATACCCAGTACTTC.